This T cell receptor beta chain was sequenced for a study of OX40 agonist ivuxolimab in advanced cancers. The germline CDR1 and CDR2 sequences are SEHNR and FQNEAQ (reference sequence). Trimming pared 2 bases from V and 2 bases from J, leaving 11 bases between. CDR3 length equals 15 residues. The repertoire was sequenced with immunoSEQ multiplex PCR; TCRdb's copy has only in-frame clones and lacks some. The table lists about 62,000 clones, about four fifths of them singletons. This chain connects TRBV7-9 to TRBJ2-3; D perhaps matches TRBD2 (5 bases). The source of this sequence is an adult with an advanced solid tumor such as melanoma, head and neck, liver or kidney cancer. Sequenced material: CD4+ or CD8+ T cells sorted from blood, taken in a trial of the OX40 agonist ivuxolimab. CDR3 loop: CASSLRLAPTDTQYF. The CDR3 DNA reads TGTGCCAGCAGCTTAAGGCTAGCCCCCACAGATACGCAGTATTTT.